This TCR beta chain was profiled in a study of graft-versus-host responses after intestinal transplantation. To note about this clone: The target antigen is unknown.

The table came from immunoSEQ multiplex PCR; TCRdb's copy has only in-frame clones and leaves some out. The sample holds tens of thousands of clones; roughly 93% are singletons and the top ten take roughly 0.17%. The V gene lost 4 bases and the J gene lost 1 base, with 16 bases spanning the gap. This CDR3 has 16 residues. From germline, CDR1 is MDHEN and CDR2 SYDVKM. Study observations and caveats: With peak circulating GvH clone levels came an association with early post-transplant HvG declines.

The sequence was obtained from a human donor who was the organ donor for an intestinal transplant. The source was unstimulated CD4+ T cells sorted from spleen or lymph node cells, collected before transplant. V usage is TRBV28 and J usage is TRBJ1-2, with D possibly matching TRBD1 (5 bases). CDR3 bases: TGTGCCAGCAGTTCACCGACAGTGCCCGTTAACTATGGCTACACCTTC. This codes for CASSSPTVPVNYGYTF.